Here is one T cell receptor (beta chain) with its context. The data originate from a study of T cell changes during pregnancy in multiple sclerosis. Sequenced by immunoSEQ multiplex PCR; TCRdb stores in-frame clones only, minus some. The repertoire holds approximately 66,000 clones, with almost 95% as singletons. CDR3 length: 16 amino acids. The germline CDR1 and CDR2 sequences are MGHRA and YSYEKL. Trimming left V 3 bases short and J 5 bases short, with 19 bases between. The sample was peripheral blood, taken in the third trimester of pregnancy. The origin of this receptor is a female donor in good health, enrolled as a control in a pregnancy study. The V and J genes are TRBV4-1 and TRBJ2-5; D is unresolved. CDR3 in DNA: TGCGCCAGCAGCCATACCCCGGAGAGGCTTTGGGAGACCCAGTACTTC. Its protein is CASSHTPERLWETQYF.